This T cell receptor beta chain came from a study of blood T cell repertoires in COVID-19. Looking at the study overall: T cells, B-cell-depleted T cells, or PBMCs supplied cDNA or gDNA.

Only a few counts were recorded for this clone. Germline loops: CDR1 LNHDA, CDR2 SQIVND (reference sequence). V lost 10 bases to trimming and J lost 8 bases, with 18 bases between them. The CDR3 is 14 amino acids. Produced via immunoSEQ multiplex PCR; TCRdb's table is partial and in-frame only. The sample has under 300,000 clones, about 88% seen once. The sample taken for sequencing was peripheral blood. The clonotype was recovered from a middle-aged woman who had recovered from COVID-19. The chain joins TRBV19 to TRBJ1-6; D ambiguous. DNA for the CDR3: TGTGCCACCCGAGAGGGCCCAGACTATTCACCCCTCCACTTT. This sequence encodes CATREGPDYSPLHF.